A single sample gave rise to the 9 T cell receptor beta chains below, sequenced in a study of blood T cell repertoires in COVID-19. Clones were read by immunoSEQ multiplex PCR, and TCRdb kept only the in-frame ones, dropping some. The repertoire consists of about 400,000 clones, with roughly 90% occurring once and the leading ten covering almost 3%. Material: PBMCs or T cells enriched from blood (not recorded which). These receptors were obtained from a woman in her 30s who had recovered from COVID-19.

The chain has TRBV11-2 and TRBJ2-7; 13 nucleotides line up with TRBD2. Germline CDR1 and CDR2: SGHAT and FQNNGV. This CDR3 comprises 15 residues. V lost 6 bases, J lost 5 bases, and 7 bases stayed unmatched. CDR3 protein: CASRRTSGRSNEQYF. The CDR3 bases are TGTGCCAGCAGAAGGACTAGCGGGAGAAGCAACGAGCAGTACTTC.

The CDR3 coding sequence is TGTGCCTGGAGTGTAAACAGGGAACTCGGAGCTTTCTTT. Residues: CAWSVNRELGAFF. The V gene is TRBV30, the J gene TRBJ1-1; weak D call: TRBD1 (6 bases). Germline CDR1 and CDR2: GTSNPN and SVGIG (reference sequence). There are 13 residues in the CDR3. The V and J ends lost 0 bases and 10 bases respectively, with 15 bases between them.

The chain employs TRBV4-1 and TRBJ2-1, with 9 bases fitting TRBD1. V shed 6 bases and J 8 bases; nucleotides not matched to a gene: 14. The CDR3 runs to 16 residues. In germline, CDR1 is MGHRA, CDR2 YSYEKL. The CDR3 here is CASSGTGTGLRDEQFF. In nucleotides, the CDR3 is TGCGCCAGCAGTGGGACGGGGACAGGGCTTAGGGATGAGCAGTTCTTC.

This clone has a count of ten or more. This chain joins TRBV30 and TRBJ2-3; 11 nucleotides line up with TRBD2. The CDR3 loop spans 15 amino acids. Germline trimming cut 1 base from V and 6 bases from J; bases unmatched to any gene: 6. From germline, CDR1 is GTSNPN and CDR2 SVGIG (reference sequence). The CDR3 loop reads CAWSALAGGADTQYF. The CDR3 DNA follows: TGTGCCTGGAGTGCTCTAGCGGGGGGAGCGGATACGCAGTATTTT.

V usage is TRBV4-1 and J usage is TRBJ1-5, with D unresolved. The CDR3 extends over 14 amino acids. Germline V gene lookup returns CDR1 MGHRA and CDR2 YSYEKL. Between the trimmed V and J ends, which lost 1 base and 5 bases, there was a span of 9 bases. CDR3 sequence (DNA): TGCGCCAGCAGCCAAGTTGGTCGGTATCAGCCCCAGCATTTT. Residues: CASSQVGRYQPQHF.

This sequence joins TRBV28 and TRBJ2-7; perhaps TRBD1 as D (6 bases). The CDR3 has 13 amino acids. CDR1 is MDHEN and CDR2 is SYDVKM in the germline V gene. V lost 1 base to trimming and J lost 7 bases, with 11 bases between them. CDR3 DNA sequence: TGTGCCAGCAGTTTATTGGGGGCTCGGGAGCAGTACTTC. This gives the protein CASSLLGAREQYF.

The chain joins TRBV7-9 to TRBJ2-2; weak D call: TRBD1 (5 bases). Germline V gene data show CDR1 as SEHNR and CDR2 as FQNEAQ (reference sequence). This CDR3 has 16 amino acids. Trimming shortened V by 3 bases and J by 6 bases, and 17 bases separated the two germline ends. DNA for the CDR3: TGTGCCAGCAGCTTTGAGGACACCCTCCCTGCCGGGGAGCTGTTTTTT. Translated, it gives CASSFEDTLPAGELFF.

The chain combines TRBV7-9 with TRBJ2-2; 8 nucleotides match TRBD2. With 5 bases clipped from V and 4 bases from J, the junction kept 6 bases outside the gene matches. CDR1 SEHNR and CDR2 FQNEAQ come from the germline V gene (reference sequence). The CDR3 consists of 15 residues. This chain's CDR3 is CASSPPGGPTGELFF. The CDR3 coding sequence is TGTGCCAGCAGCCCTCCGGGGGGGCCCACCGGGGAGCTGTTTTTT.

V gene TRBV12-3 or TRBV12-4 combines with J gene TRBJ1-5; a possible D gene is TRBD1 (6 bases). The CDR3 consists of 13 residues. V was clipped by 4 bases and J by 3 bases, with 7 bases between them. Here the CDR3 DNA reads TGTGCCAGCAGTTCAGGGGTCAATCAGCCCCAGCATTTT. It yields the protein CASSSGVNQPQHF.